This T cell receptor beta chain was obtained from a study of T-cell reconstitution after alpha-beta-depleted transplantation in children. This clonotype was seen at least ten times. TCRbeta library preparation incorporated unique molecular identifiers. TCRdb re-called the PCR reads with MiXCR, one entry per CDR3 protein. The sample lists approximately 640,000 distinct CDR3 sequences; approximately 15% were seen once. Germline-derived CDR1 and CDR2 are SGHAT and FQNNGV. The CDR3 covers 14 residues. The V and J ends lost 0 bases and 5 bases respectively, with 9 bases between them. Sequenced here: PBMCs from the stem cell graft donor, sampled from the stem cell graft. V is TRBV11-2 and J is TRBJ2-3, with D uncertain. This TCR derives from a human donor who donated a stem cell graft to a child with acute myeloid leukemia. CDR3 region: CASSLDVSGDTQYF. CDR3 nucleotides: TGTGCCAGCAGCTTAGACGTCTCGGGAGATACGCAGTATTTT. The full variable domain, in which reference TRBV11-2 and TRBJ2-3 provide the parts outside the CDR3, is EAGVAQSPRYKIIEKRQSVAFWCNPISGHATLYWYQQILGQGPKLLIQFQNNGVVDDSQLPKDRFSAERLKGVDSTLKIQPAKLEDSAVYLCASSLDVSGDTQYFGPGTRLTVL.